This T cell receptor beta chain is drawn from a study of blood T cell repertoires in COVID-19. Background on the study: Samples taken during acute and convalescent COVID-19 were collected in the United States, Italy and Spain. T cells, B-cell-depleted T cells, or PBMCs provided the cDNA or gDNA that served as material.

Germline trimming cut 9 bases from V and 7 bases from J; bases unmatched to any gene: 10. The CDR3 runs to 14 residues. Germline V gene sequence: CDR1 SNHLY, CDR2 FYNNEI. In the original analysis: Reference gene primers were amplified, and this amplification served to estimate nucleated cell counts. Sequencing used immunoSEQ multiplex PCR; TCRdb keeps in-frame clones, though not all of them. V and J calls and clone size are copied from that table; D and trimming were computed from the DNA. Of tens of thousands of clones listed, approximately 87% are singletons. The TCR originated in a human donor in a cohort sampled during active COVID-19. Sequenced: peripheral blood. The chain uses TRBV2 and TRBJ2-2; 8 bases are a match to TRBD1. CDR3 in DNA: TGTGCCAGTGGACAGGGACGACAGAGCGGGGAGCTGTTTTTT. It encodes CASGQGRQSGELFF.